The subject of this entry is one T cell receptor beta chain. The length of the CDR3 is 20 residues. CDR1 is LNHDA, CDR2 SQIVND, per germline (reference sequence). The germline V and J ends were trimmed by 3 bases and 6 bases, with 32 bases remaining between them. TCRdb called the RT-PCR reads again in MiXCR, with one record for every CDR3 protein. The sample records fewer than 800,000 distinct CDR3 sequences, 14% being singletons. This receptor was taken from a female donor in good health, serving as a healthy control. Sequenced sample: memory CD4+ T cells from blood. V usage is TRBV19 and J usage is TRBJ2-5, with D perhaps matching TRBD2 (5 bases). CDR3 sequence (DNA): TGTGCCAGTAGTATGAGAGATACCAGTCGGGGTCGGACGAGTGGAAAGACCCAGTACTTC. It translates to CASSMRDTSRGRTSGKTQYF.